Listed below are T cell receptor beta chains from one sample, sequenced in a study of blood T cells in healthy people across ages. TCRdb re-called the 5' RACE reads through MiXCR, storing one row per CDR3 protein. The sample contains some 1.8 million distinct CDR3 sequences, 30% to 40% of which appear only once. The sample was blood. These TCRs come from a human donor in good health. The CDR3 runs from the conserved cysteine through the conserved F or W. The order of the fields is D gene, clone size, V gene, J gene, CDR3 protein, CDR3 DNA. The D gene is left open where the match is weak. Rows may omit the clone size; those that give it use once, few, many or a size class.

d_call: TRBD2; clone_size: few; v_call: TRBV3-1; j_call: TRBJ2-7; cdr3_aa: CASSQEASGLYEQYF; cdr3_nt: TGTGCCAGCAGCCAAGAAGCTAGCGGGCTGTACGAGCAGTACTTC
d_call: TRBD1; clone_size: few; v_call: TRBV7-9; j_call: TRBJ1-2; cdr3_aa: CASSTGTVSNYGYTF; cdr3_nt: TGTGCCAGCAGCACTGGGACAGTCTCTAACTATGGCTACACCTTC
d_call: NA; clone_size: NA; v_call: TRBV4-3; j_call: TRBJ2-1; cdr3_aa: CASSQGRGLYNEQFF; cdr3_nt: TGCGCCAGCAGCCAAGGGCGGGGTCTTTACAATGAGCAGTTCTTC
d_call: TRBD2; clone_size: NA; v_call: TRBV5-1; j_call: TRBJ2-1; cdr3_aa: CASSLEVAGRDEQFF; cdr3_nt: TGCGCCAGCAGCTTGGAGGTAGCGGGGAGGGATGAGCAGTTCTTC
d_call: TRBD2; clone_size: NA; v_call: TRBV29-1; j_call: TRBJ2-3; cdr3_aa: CSVRSGGFTDTQYF; cdr3_nt: TGCAGCGTCAGGAGCGGGGGATTCACAGATACGCAGTATTTT
d_call: NA; clone_size: NA; v_call: TRBV6-4; j_call: TRBJ2-1; cdr3_aa: CASSEELALGQFF; cdr3_nt: TGTGCCAGCAGTGAAGAGTTAGCCCTGGGCCAGTTCTTC
d_call: NA; clone_size: NA; v_call: TRBV9; j_call: TRBJ2-1; cdr3_aa: CASSVAGEWNEQFF; cdr3_nt: TGTGCCAGCAGCGTAGCGGGGGAGTGGAATGAGCAGTTCTTC
d_call: TRBD2; clone_size: NA; v_call: TRBV7-3; j_call: TRBJ2-5; cdr3_aa: CASSPTSHGETQYF; cdr3_nt: TGTGCCAGCAGCCCGACTAGCCACGGAGAGACCCAGTACTTC
d_call: TRBD1; clone_size: NA; v_call: TRBV28; j_call: TRBJ2-3; cdr3_aa: CATSTGFGDSGTDTQYF; cdr3_nt: TGTGCCACATCGACAGGGTTCGGGGATTCAGGCACAGATACGCAGTATTTT
d_call: TRBD1; clone_size: few; v_call: TRBV7-2; j_call: TRBJ1-2; cdr3_aa: CASSARQGAYGYTF; cdr3_nt: TGTGCCAGCAGCGCAAGACAGGGGGCTTATGGCTACACCTTC
d_call: NA; clone_size: NA; v_call: TRBV6-2/TRBV6-3; j_call: TRBJ2-3; cdr3_aa: CASKEFPSTDTQYF; cdr3_nt: TGTGCCAGCAAGGAGTTCCCTAGCACAGATACGCAGTATTTT
d_call: TRBD1; clone_size: few; v_call: TRBV7-9; j_call: TRBJ2-7; cdr3_aa: CASSSLGQNSYEQYF; cdr3_nt: TGTGCCAGCAGCTCCTTGGGACAGAACTCCTACGAGCAGTACTTC
d_call: TRBD1; clone_size: NA; v_call: TRBV11-3; j_call: TRBJ1-2; cdr3_aa: CASSPQPGQGFDGYTF; cdr3_nt: TGTGCCAGCAGCCCTCAACCCGGACAGGGATTCGATGGCTACACCTTC
d_call: NA; clone_size: few; v_call: TRBV12-3/TRBV12-4; j_call: TRBJ1-2; cdr3_aa: CASSLSRTGYGYTF; cdr3_nt: TGTGCCAGCAGTTTGAGTCGGACGGGCTATGGCTACACCTTC
d_call: NA; clone_size: NA; v_call: TRBV5-1; j_call: TRBJ1-4; cdr3_aa: CASSHVGGSREKLFF; cdr3_nt: TGCGCCAGCAGCCACGTCGGTGGGAGCAGGGAAAAACTGTTTTTT
d_call: NA; clone_size: once; v_call: TRBV4-1; j_call: TRBJ2-3; cdr3_aa: CASSPLVPESTDTQYF; cdr3_nt: TGCGCCAGCAGTCCTCTCGTCCCGGAAAGCACAGATACGCAGTATTTT
d_call: TRBD1; clone_size: NA; v_call: TRBV7-2; j_call: TRBJ2-5; cdr3_aa: CASSLARTGGMGTQYF; cdr3_nt: TGTGCCAGCAGCTTAGCGCGGACAGGGGGTATGGGGACCCAGTACTTC
d_call: TRBD2; clone_size: few; v_call: TRBV3-1; j_call: TRBJ2-7; cdr3_aa: CASSTPSGVYEQYF; cdr3_nt: TGTGCCAGCAGCACTCCTAGCGGGGTCTACGAGCAGTACTTC
d_call: TRBD1; clone_size: few; v_call: TRBV10-3; j_call: TRBJ2-3; cdr3_aa: CAISDLDRGTDTQYF; cdr3_nt: TGTGCCATCAGTGACCTGGACAGGGGGACAGATACGCAGTATTTT
d_call: NA; clone_size: NA; v_call: TRBV27; j_call: TRBJ2-1; cdr3_aa: CASSPPAPEGTNEQFF; cdr3_nt: TGTGCCAGCAGCCCCCCGGCGCCTGAAGGGACCAATGAGCAGTTCTTC
d_call: NA; clone_size: NA; v_call: TRBV7-2; j_call: TRBJ1-1; cdr3_aa: CASSLDAGLNTEAFF; cdr3_nt: TGTGCCAGCAGCTTAGATGCCGGTCTGAACACTGAAGCTTTCTTT
d_call: TRBD1; clone_size: NA; v_call: TRBV29-1; j_call: TRBJ2-7; cdr3_aa: CSADTGGDEQYF; cdr3_nt: TGCAGCGCCGACACAGGGGGTGACGAGCAGTACTTC
d_call: NA; clone_size: few; v_call: TRBV28; j_call: TRBJ2-1; cdr3_aa: CASRDRGVGEQFF; cdr3_nt: TGTGCCAGCAGGGATAGGGGCGTAGGAGAGCAGTTCTTC
d_call: NA; clone_size: NA; v_call: TRBV6-2/TRBV6-3; j_call: TRBJ2-1; cdr3_aa: CASIPNSRNSYNEQFF; cdr3_nt: TGTGCCAGCATTCCTAACAGCCGAAACTCCTACAATGAGCAGTTCTTC
d_call: NA; clone_size: NA; v_call: TRBV4-1; j_call: TRBJ2-7; cdr3_aa: CASSQDDLNYEQYF; cdr3_nt: TGCGCCAGCAGCCAAGACGACCTCAACTACGAGCAGTACTTC
d_call: NA; clone_size: NA; v_call: TRBV27; j_call: TRBJ1-1; cdr3_aa: CASSLMVLSTEAFF; cdr3_nt: TGTGCCAGCAGCCTGATGGTCCTCTCAACTGAAGCTTTCTTT
d_call: NA; clone_size: NA; v_call: TRBV20-1; j_call: TRBJ1-1; cdr3_aa: CSAAREATEAFF; cdr3_nt: TGCAGTGCTGCAAGGGAGGCGACTGAAGCTTTCTTT
d_call: TRBD1; clone_size: NA; v_call: TRBV6-2/TRBV6-3; j_call: TRBJ2-7; cdr3_aa: CASSPPRGRFYEQYF; cdr3_nt: TGTGCCAGCAGCCCACCAAGGGGGCGCTTCTACGAGCAGTACTTC